What follows describes a single T cell receptor (beta chain). Which antigen it targets is not known. Base-call qualities are not available, and no considerably larger clone is one nucleotide away. This sample was taken from a study of regulatory T cells in long-lasting Graves disease (dated by TCRdb to the early 2020s). Regarding the complete study: Persistent Graves' disease was defined as antithyroid drug treatment for over 5 years with persistently positive TSH receptor autoantibodies. Patients with persistent Graves' disease were compared with patients with newly diagnosed Graves' disease using TCR sequencing and RNA sequencing of peripheral blood. The study took place in China and was registered as a clinical trial. In the clinical cohort, patients with persistent Graves' disease had used antithyroid drugs for an average of around 9.9 years. TCR sequencing covered around 13 persistent and 20 newly diagnosed Graves' disease patients, around 35 samples in total.

The germline V gene specifies MNHNS as CDR1 and SASEGT as CDR2. The CDR3, from cysteine to phenylalanine, totals 20 residues. The only DNA kept is the CDR3, 60 bases in frame from the first base. At the junction V is shortened by 8 bases and J by 10 bases; bases outside the gene matches: 28. Libraries were built with multiplex PCR. Instrument on record: Illumina HiSeq 4000. To build TCR beta libraries, CDR3 regions were amplified by Arm-PCR using iRepertoire HTBI primers. Gel purification was performed on PCR products prior to sequencing. The authors processed their data as follows. Gene usage analysis of CDR3 amino acid clonotypes relied on the approximately 62 TRBV and about 13 TRBJ segments identified across samples. Filtered high-quality paired reads were merged into contigs using COPE and FqMerger. BLAST was used to align contigs to IMGT TRBV, TRBD and TRBJ reference genes, with CDR3 defined following IMGT. Any clonotype with a frequency above 0.1% was classified as a highly expanded clone. Shannon entropy was used to measure repertoire diversity, and the Gini coefficient was used to measure V-J evenness. Public clonotypes were defined as clonotypes shared by more than one individual. TCRdb reprocessed the public reads (quality trimming at Q25 with fastp, clone calling with MiXCR) and kept in-frame beta chains. When rows share a CDR3 protein, they turn into one entry using the most common DNA and genes. In this record, the V and J calls reflect TCRdb's handling and not the investigators' own analysis. The sample table records approximately 380,000 distinct CDR3 sequences; less than 25% of these occur just once. The ten largest clones take up around 20% of the sample.

Explained via the paper, the time point label denotes: persistent/refractory GD, antithyroid drugs over 5 years with positive TRAb. For both TCR sequencing and RNA sequencing, RNA was extracted from PBMCs using TRIzol. The diagnosis of Graves' disease followed American Thyroid Association guidelines. The patients came from an endocrinology department in Xi'an, China. Each patient gave approximately 10 milliliters of peripheral blood, collected in an EDTA anticoagulant tube. PBMCs were isolated by Ficoll Paque Plus density gradient separation without further T cell sorting. RNA quality was checked with an Agilent 2100 Bioanalyzer and agarose gel, and concentration with a NanoDrop 2000. Summary of the overall study and its limitations: Peripheral blood alone was examined, since thyroid tissue, which constituted the primary lesion, could not be accessed. Compared with newly diagnosed patients, persistent Graves' disease patients had lower TCR Shannon entropy and fewer highly expanded clones, which suggests clonal expansion. Sequencing and analysis were limited to the TCR beta chain. Persistent disease showed preferential use of TRBV28, TRBJ1-2 and TRBJ2-5, whereas newly diagnosed disease favored TRBV20-1 and TRBJ2-1. The authors noted that the small sample size was a limitation that may lower accuracy. Patients with persistent disease shared more public clonotypes (under 3,000) than newly diagnosed patients did (around 930).

Material: peripheral blood mononuclear cells (PBMCs), obtained when the disease was refractory, from a patient treated with antithyroid drugs. The receptor chain draws on TRBV6-1 and TRBJ2-2, with TRBD2 matching 10 junction bases. The TCR was taken from a female donor with Graves disease. The CDR3 amino acid sequence is: CASRKSGGAALAGTSAELFF. The nucleotide sequence reads TGTGCCAGCCGCAAATCAGGGGGCGCGGCACTAGCGGGAACTAGCGCGGAGCTGTTTTTT.